This record looks at one TCR beta chain sequence and its context. Antigen unknown. This sample was included in a study of cytomegalovirus exposure and HLA in healthy donors. Study-wide results and caveats: Presence/absence analyses supposed approximately even sequencing depth among donors. Per published accounts, TCR beta sequences correctly predicted the HLA-A and HLA-B alleles of most subjects.

60 Vbeta and 13 Jbeta primers were used in PCR. Clones were sequenced by immunoSEQ multiplex PCR, and TCRdb holds only the in-frame ones, with some missing. This table holds 70,000 to 90,000 clones, 55% to 65% found once. The receptor comes from a woman between 40 and 55 years old in good health and CMV-seropositive. The sequencing input was PBMCs.

The CDR3 nucleotides read TGTGCCAGCAGCGTGGGGGGGGGCTTCGGAAACATTCAGTACTTC. This sequence encodes CASSVGGGFGNIQYF. The chain is built from TRBV9 and TRBJ2-4, with D perhaps matching TRBD2 (7 bases). CDR1 and CDR2 from the germline V gene are SGDLS and YYNGEE. V lost 2 bases, J lost 6 bases, and 15 bases lay in between. CDR3 length: 15 residues.